Listed below are T cell receptor beta chains from one sample, sequenced in a study of blood T cell repertoires in COVID-19. Data came from immunoSEQ multiplex PCR; TCRdb stores just in-frame clones and leaves some out. The sample carries about 160,000 clones, 80% to 90% recorded once. Sequenced input: peripheral blood. The receptors derive from a woman aged 70-85 years with acute or convalescent COVID-19. Both conserved end residues are part of each CDR3. A D gene is named only where the DNA matches it firmly. Not every row has a clone size; where given, it reads once, few, many or a size class.

TRBD2	TRBV5-1	NA	TRBJ2-7	CASSTSSGGYEQYF	TGCGCCAGCAGCACATCTAGCGGGGGGTACGAGCAGTACTTC
TRBD1	TRBV10-3	NA	TRBJ1-3	CAIRNSLPPGTGIRNTIYF	TGTGCCATCCGTAATAGCCTACCCCCGGGGACAGGGATAAGAAACACCATATATTTT
TRBD1	TRBV18	NA	TRBJ2-3	CASSPFQGVTDTQYF	TGTGCCAGCTCACCGTTCCAGGGGGTGACAGATACGCAGTATTTT
NA	TRBV11-2	NA	TRBJ2-7	CASSLDLAREQYF	TGTGCCAGCAGCTTAGATCTAGCCCGGGAGCAGTACTTC
NA	TRBV9	NA	TRBJ2-7	CASSVDGSIPYEQYF	TGTGCCAGCAGCGTAGACGGGAGTATTCCCTACGAGCAGTACTTC
TRBD1	TRBV7-3	NA	TRBJ1-6	CASSRGQTTSPLHF	TGTGCCAGCAGCAGGGGGCAGACCACGTCACCCCTCCACTTT
TRBD1	TRBV7-2	once	TRBJ1-1	CASSLGQGNTEAFF	TGTGCCAGCAGCTTAGGACAGGGAAACACTGAAGCTTTCTTT
TRBD2	TRBV30	once	TRBJ2-2	CAWTPGLAGAGGELFF	TGTGCCTGGACCCCGGGACTAGCGGGGGCGGGTGGGGAGCTGTTTTTT
NA	TRBV6-2/TRBV6-3	NA	TRBJ1-6	CASSSLTGANSPLHF	TGTGCCAGCAGTTCATTGACAGGTGCAAATTCACCCCTCCACTTT
TRBD1	TRBV6-2/TRBV6-3	NA	TRBJ2-1	CASSYSGTGAYNEQFF	TGTGCCAGCAGTTACTCGGGGACAGGGGCGTACAATGAGCAGTTCTTC
TRBD2	TRBV19	NA	TRBJ2-6	CASSIDPPGGTPSGANVLTF	TGTGCCAGTAGTATAGACCCCCCCGGGGGGACCCCCTCTGGGGCCAACGTCCTGACTTTC
TRBD2	TRBV14	NA	TRBJ2-5	CASSHRLAGNQETQYF	TGTGCCAGCAGCCACCGACTAGCGGGAAACCAAGAGACCCAGTACTTC
TRBD2	TRBV5-6	NA	TRBJ2-2	CASSLPSGGFANTGELFF	TGTGCCAGCAGCTTACCTAGCGGGGGCTTTGCGAACACCGGGGAGCTGTTTTTT
TRBD1	TRBV11-2	few	TRBJ2-5	CASRPPGQRSQETQYF	TGTGCCAGCAGGCCTCCGGGACAGCGTTCCCAAGAGACCCAGTACTTC
NA	TRBV28	NA	TRBJ1-3	CASRIGGLKGNTIYF	TGTGCCAGCAGAATCGGGGGTTTAAAAGGAAACACCATATATTTT
TRBD1	TRBV14	NA	TRBJ2-1	CASSLPPGTGYYNEQFF	TGTGCCAGCAGCCTTCCCCCCGGGACAGGTTATTACAATGAGCAGTTCTTC
NA	TRBV3-1/TRBV3-2	once	TRBJ2-5	CASSHELGRQETQYF	TGTGCCAGCAGCCACGAACTAGGGCGCCAAGAGACCCAGTACTTC
TRBD1	TRBV6-6	NA	TRBJ2-3	CASLAGGIIDTQYF	TGTGCCAGCCTGGCAGGGGGCATTATAGATACGCAGTATTTT
NA	TRBV9	NA	TRBJ2-1	CASSADNEQFF	TGTGCCAGCAGCGCCGACAATGAGCAGTTCTTC
TRBD1	TRBV24-1	NA	TRBJ1-2	CATSETGTGFYGYTF	TGTGCCACCAGTGAAACCGGGACAGGATTCTATGGCTACACCTTC
NA	TRBV6-5	NA	TRBJ1-5	CASSPSPVSNQPQHF	TGTGCCAGCAGTCCGTCTCCAGTCAGCAATCAGCCCCAGCATTTT
TRBD1	TRBV30	NA	TRBJ2-7	CAWRGKGQGVYEQYF	TGTGCCTGGAGAGGGAAGGGACAGGGGGTCTACGAGCAGTACTTC
NA	TRBV19	once	TRBJ1-3	CASKAPGRVSGNTIYF	TGTGCCAGTAAAGCCCCCGGGAGGGTCTCTGGAAACACCATATATTTT
TRBD1	TRBV27	NA	TRBJ2-1	CASRKTGGNEQFF	TGTGCCAGCAGAAAGACAGGGGGCAATGAGCAGTTCTTC
NA	TRBV3-1/TRBV3-2	NA	TRBJ2-4	CASSHRTKNIQYF	TGTGCCAGCAGCCACCGGACTAAGAACATTCAGTACTTC
TRBD1	TRBV5-1	NA	TRBJ1-4	CASSGTGGSAEKLFF	TGCGCCAGCAGTGGGACAGGGGGCTCGGCGGAAAAACTGTTTTTT
NA	TRBV7-2	NA	TRBJ1-1	CASSLGRVNTEAFF	TGTGCCAGCAGCTTGGGCAGGGTGAACACTGAAGCTTTCTTT
NA	TRBV5-4	NA	TRBJ2-7	CASSLVNYEQYF	TGTGCCAGCAGCTTGGTTAACTACGAGCAGTACTTC
NA	TRBV27	NA	TRBJ1-6	CASSFLQGNSPLHF	TGTGCCAGCAGTTTCCTACAGGGTAATTCACCCCTCCACTTT
NA	TRBV9	NA	TRBJ1-3	CASSVVYTTRGNTIYF	TGTGCCAGCAGCGTAGTTTATACAACGAGGGGAAACACCATATATTTT
TRBD1	TRBV5-1	NA	TRBJ2-1	CASTPGQGFNEQFF	TGCGCCAGCACACCGGGACAGGGGTTTAATGAGCAGTTCTTC
TRBD1	TRBV4-1	NA	TRBJ1-4	CASSPSGGGLATNEKLFF	TGCGCCAGCAGTCCCTCGGGAGGGGGCCTTGCAACTAATGAAAAACTGTTTTTT
TRBD1	TRBV5-6	NA	TRBJ2-5	CASSRTGTGQETQYF	TGTGCCAGCAGCCGAACCGGGACAGGGCAAGAGACCCAGTACTTC
NA	TRBV19	NA	TRBJ1-1	CASNSGRPREAFF	TGTGCCAGTAACTCCGGGAGGCCGCGTGAAGCTTTCTTT
TRBD2	TRBV11-3	NA	TRBJ2-2	CASSRSSGITGELFF	TGTGCCAGCAGCCGATCTAGCGGGATCACCGGGGAGCTGTTTTTT
TRBD2	TRBV6-6	NA	TRBJ2-7	CASSYASGGSSYEQYF	TGTGCCAGCAGTTACGCTAGCGGGGGGAGCTCCTACGAGCAGTACTTC
TRBD1	TRBV18	few	TRBJ1-5	CASSATGGDQPQHF	TGTGCCAGCTCAGCTACAGGGGGCGATCAGCCCCAGCATTTT
NA	TRBV7-9	NA	TRBJ2-7	CASSRTGLYEQYF	TGTGCCAGCAGCCGCACGGGGTTGTACGAGCAGTACTTC
TRBD1	TRBV6-2/TRBV6-3	NA	TRBJ2-3	CASSPRDRGTDTQYF	TGTGCCAGCAGCCCCCGGGACAGGGGAACAGATACGCAGTATTTT
NA	TRBV19	NA	TRBJ2-2	CASRTSTQGATGELFF	TGTGCCAGTAGAACCTCAACACAGGGAGCCACCGGGGAGCTGTTTTTT
NA	TRBV19	NA	TRBJ2-1	CARSTTGFRSYNEQFF	TGTGCCAGGAGTACCACAGGGTTCCGCTCCTACAATGAGCAGTTCTTC
NA	TRBV6-5	NA	TRBJ1-5	CASRLTSHSNQPQHF	TGTGCCAGCAGACTGACATCGCATAGCAATCAGCCCCAGCATTTT
NA	TRBV5-8	NA	TRBJ2-3	CASSPGRGSTDTQYF	TGTGCCAGCAGCCCCGGTCGGGGTAGCACAGATACGCAGTATTTT
TRBD1	TRBV9	once	TRBJ2-7	CASSVAPTGSGEQYF	TGTGCCAGCAGCGTAGCACCGACAGGGTCGGGGGAGCAGTACTTC
NA	TRBV19	NA	TRBJ1-6	CASKRSGQSNSPLHF	TGTGCCAGTAAGAGGTCCGGACAGAGCAATTCACCCCTCCACTTT
TRBD1	TRBV24-1	NA	TRBJ1-5	CATSDLVRVRTGEESNQPQHF	TGTGCCACCAGTGATTTGGTCCGCGTAAGGACAGGGGAGGAGAGCAATCAGCCCCAGCATTTT
NA	TRBV7-8	NA	TRBJ2-1	CASSFGSVGEQFF	TGTGCCAGCAGCTTCGGGTCCGTAGGTGAGCAGTTCTTC
TRBD1	TRBV28	NA	TRBJ1-2	CASSSPPGTGVPNDYTF	TGTGCCAGCAGTTCGCCCCCCGGGACAGGGGTCCCAAATGACTACACCTTC